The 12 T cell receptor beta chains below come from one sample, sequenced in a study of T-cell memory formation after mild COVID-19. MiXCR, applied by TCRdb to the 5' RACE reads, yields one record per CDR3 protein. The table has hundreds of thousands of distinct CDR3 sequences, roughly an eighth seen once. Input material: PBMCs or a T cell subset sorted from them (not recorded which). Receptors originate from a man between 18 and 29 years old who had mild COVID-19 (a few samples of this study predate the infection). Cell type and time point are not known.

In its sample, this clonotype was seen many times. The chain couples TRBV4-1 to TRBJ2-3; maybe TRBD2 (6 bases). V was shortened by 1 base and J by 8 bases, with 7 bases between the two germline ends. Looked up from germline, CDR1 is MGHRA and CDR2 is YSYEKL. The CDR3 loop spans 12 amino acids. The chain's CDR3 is CASSQVGGTQYF. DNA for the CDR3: TGCGCCAGCAGCCAAGTGGGGGGTACGCAGTATTTT.

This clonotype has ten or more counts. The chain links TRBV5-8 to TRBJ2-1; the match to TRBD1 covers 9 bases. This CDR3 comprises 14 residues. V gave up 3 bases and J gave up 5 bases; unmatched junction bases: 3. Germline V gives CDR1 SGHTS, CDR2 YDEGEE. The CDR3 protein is CASSSGTGHNEQFF. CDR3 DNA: TGTGCCAGCAGCTCCGGGACAGGGCACAATGAGCAGTTCTTC.

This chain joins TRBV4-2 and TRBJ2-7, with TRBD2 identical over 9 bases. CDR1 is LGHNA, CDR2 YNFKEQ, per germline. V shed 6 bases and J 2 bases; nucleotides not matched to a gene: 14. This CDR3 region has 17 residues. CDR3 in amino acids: CASRTPVGASGTYEQYF. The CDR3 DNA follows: TGTGCCAGCAGAACGCCAGTAGGGGCTAGCGGGACCTACGAGCAGTACTTC.

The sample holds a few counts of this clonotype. In DNA, the CDR3 is TGCAGTGCTAGAGGCGCCCCCCCAGGAGAGACCCAGTACTTC. This codes for CSARGAPPGETQYF. V is TRBV20-1 and J is TRBJ2-5, with D unresolved. V lost 1 base to trimming and J lost 4 bases, with 13 bases between them. The CDR3 consists of 14 residues. The germline V gene has CDR1 DFQATT and CDR2 SNEGSKA (reference sequence).

CDR3 nucleotide sequence: TGTGCCAGCAGTTCGCGGGGGGCCCGCGAGCAGTACGTC. Protein sequence: CASSSRGAREQYV. The V gene is TRBV6-5, the J gene TRBJ2-7; TRBD2 agrees at 8 bases. CDR3 length: 13 residues. The J segment lost 6 bases and the V segment lost 4 bases, leaving 5 bases of the junction unmatched. CDR1 and CDR2 (germline): MNHEY, SVGAGI.

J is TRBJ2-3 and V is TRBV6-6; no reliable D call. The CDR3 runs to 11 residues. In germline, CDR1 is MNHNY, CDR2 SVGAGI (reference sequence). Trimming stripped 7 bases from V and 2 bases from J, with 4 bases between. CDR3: CASIYTDTQYF. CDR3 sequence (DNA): TGTGCCAGCATATACACAGATACGCAGTATTTT.

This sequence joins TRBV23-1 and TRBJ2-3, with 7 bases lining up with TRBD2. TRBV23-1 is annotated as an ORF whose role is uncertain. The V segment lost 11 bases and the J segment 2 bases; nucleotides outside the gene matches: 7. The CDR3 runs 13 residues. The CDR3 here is CAGPGGTTDTQYF. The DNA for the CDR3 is TGCGCCGGCCCGGGGGGAACCACAGATACGCAGTATTTT.

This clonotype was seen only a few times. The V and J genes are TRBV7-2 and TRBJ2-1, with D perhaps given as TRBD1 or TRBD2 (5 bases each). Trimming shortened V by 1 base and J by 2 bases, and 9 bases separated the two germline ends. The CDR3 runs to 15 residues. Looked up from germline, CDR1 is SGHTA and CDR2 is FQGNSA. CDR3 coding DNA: TGTGCCAGCAGCTTAGGAGGGGTGGCCTACAATGAGCAGTTCTTC. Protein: CASSLGGVAYNEQFF.

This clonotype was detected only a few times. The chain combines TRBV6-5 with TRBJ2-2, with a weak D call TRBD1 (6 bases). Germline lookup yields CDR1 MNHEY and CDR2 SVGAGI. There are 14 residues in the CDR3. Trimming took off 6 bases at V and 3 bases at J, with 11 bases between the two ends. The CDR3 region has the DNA TGTGCCAGCAGACGATACAGGGACACCGGGGAGCTGTTTTTT. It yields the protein CASRRYRDTGELFF.

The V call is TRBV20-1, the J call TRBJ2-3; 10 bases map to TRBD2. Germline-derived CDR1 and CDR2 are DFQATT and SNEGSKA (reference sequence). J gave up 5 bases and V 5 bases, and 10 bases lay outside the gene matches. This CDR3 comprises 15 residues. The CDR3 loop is CSAPSGGPYGDTQYF. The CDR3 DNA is TGCAGTGCTCCTAGCGGGGGACCCTACGGAGATACGCAGTATTTT.

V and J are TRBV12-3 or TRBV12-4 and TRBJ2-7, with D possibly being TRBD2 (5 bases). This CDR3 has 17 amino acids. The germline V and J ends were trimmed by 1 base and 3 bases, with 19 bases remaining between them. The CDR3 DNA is TGTGCCAGCAGTTTAGGTCGGAGAGAAGCGGAGTTCTACGAGCAGTACTTC. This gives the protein CASSLGRREAEFYEQYF.

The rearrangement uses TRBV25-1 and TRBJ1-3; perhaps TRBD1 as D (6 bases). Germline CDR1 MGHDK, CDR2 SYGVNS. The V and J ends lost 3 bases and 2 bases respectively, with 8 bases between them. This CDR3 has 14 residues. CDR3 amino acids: CASSDPGAGNTIYF. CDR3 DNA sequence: TGTGCCAGCAGTGACCCAGGGGCTGGAAACACCATATATTTT. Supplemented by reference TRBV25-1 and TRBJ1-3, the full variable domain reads EADIYQTPRYLVIGTGKKITLECSQTMGHDKMYWYQQDPGMELHLIHYSYGVNSTEKGDLSSESTVSRIRTEHFPLTLESARPSHTSQYLCASSDPGAGNTIYFGEGSWLTVV.